This T cell receptor beta chain stems from a study of blood T cell repertoires in COVID-19. The assay was immunoSEQ multiplex PCR, and TCRdb's table has in-frame clones only and misses some. The sample records around 84,000 clones, 85% to 90% being singletons. V was shortened by 2 bases and J by 1 base, with 8 bases between the two germline ends. The CDR3 contains 14 residues. CDR1 MNHEY and CDR2 SVGAGI come from the germline V gene. Sequenced: peripheral blood. This chain joins TRBV6-5 and TRBJ1-1; D might be TRBD1 (6 bases). The receptor was derived from a man at least 80 years old with active or convalescent COVID-19. CDR3 loop: CASSYRTENTEAFF. In DNA, the CDR3 is TGTGCCAGCAGTTACAGGACAGAGAACACTGAAGCTTTCTTT.